Following are 20 T cell receptor beta chains from one sample sequenced in a study of blood T cell repertoires in COVID-19. Profiled with immunoSEQ multiplex PCR; TCRdb holds only in-frame clones, not every one. This table holds over 90,000 clones, 70% to 90% found once. Input material: peripheral blood. The receptors originated from a man aged 45-65 years with active COVID-19.

The chain joins TRBV7-9 to TRBJ2-1; no clear D. CDR1 and CDR2 from the germline V gene are SEHNR and FQNEAQ (reference sequence). V lost 4 bases and J lost 9, with 19 bases in between. This CDR3 spans 15 amino acids. The CDR3 nucleotides read TGTGCCAGCAGCTCAGGCCTTCGTATATATAGTGAGCAGTTCTTC. As protein: CASSSGLRIYSEQFF.

V gene TRBV4-3 combines with J gene TRBJ1-2, with 7 bases identical to TRBD1. The CDR3 has 16 residues. The J segment lost 3 bases and the V segment lost 4 bases, leaving 11 bases of the junction unmatched. The germline V gene encodes CDR1 LGHNA and CDR2 YSLEER. This CDR3 reads CASSPTGAQGYYGYTF. The CDR3, as DNA: TGCGCCAGCAGCCCAACAGGGGCCCAGGGGTACTATGGCTACACCTTC.

This clone was detected only a few times. J is TRBJ1-5 and V is TRBV6-2 or TRBV6-3; possible D gene TRBD1, 5 bases. Trimming left V 2 bases short and J 6 bases short, with 8 bases between. CDR3 length: 13 residues. Germline V CDR1 and CDR2: MNHEY, SVGEGT. CDR3 nucleotide sequence: TGTGCCAGCAGTTACGGGGGGGGTCAGCCCCAGCATTTT. This gives the protein CASSYGGGQPQHF.

The J gene is TRBJ2-2, the V gene TRBV4-3; 9 bases agree with TRBD2. Germline CDR1 and CDR2: LGHNA and YSLEER. CDR3 size: 16 residues. V lost 6 bases and J lost 6; bases outside the gene matches: 11. CDR3 region: CASRPFAGGGAGELFF. CDR3 nucleotide sequence: TGCGCCAGCAGACCCTTCGCGGGGGGGGGCGCCGGGGAGCTGTTTTTT.

The chain is built from TRBV21-1 and TRBJ2-3; the table's D gene call, TRBD2, was not cross checked with the DNA. TRBV21-1 is labeled a pseudogene. This CDR3 has 18 residues. CDR3 loop: CARTSQRVGLTNTDTQYF. In DNA, the CDR3 is TGTGCCAGAACCTCCCAGAGGGTGGGACTGACCAACACAGATACGCAGTATTTT.

The chain is built from TRBV7-8 and TRBJ1-6, with TRBD1 identical over 9 bases. With V trimmed by 6 bases and J by 11 bases, 8 bases remained unmatched. CDR1 and CDR2 from the germline V gene are SGHVS and FQNEAQ. The CDR3 extends over 14 amino acids. The CDR3, as DNA: TGTGCCAGCAGTTGGGACAGGGACTTACCACCCCTCCACTTT. As protein: CASSWDRDLPPLHF.

A few counts support this clone. The rearrangement joins TRBV3-1 (or the pseudogene TRBV3-2) to TRBJ2-2; TRBD2 aligns across 7 bases. The CDR3 covers 15 residues. CDR1 and CDR2 (germline): LGHDT, YNNKEL (reference sequence). J lost 4 bases, V lost 4 bases, and 6 bases had no gene match. This CDR3 reads CASSPGGGGTGELFF. The CDR3 bases are TGTGCCAGCAGCCCAGGCGGGGGTGGCACCGGGGAGCTGTTTTTT.

The rearrangement links TRBV3-1 (or the pseudogene TRBV3-2) to TRBJ2-5, with D possibly matching TRBD1 (5 bases). The CDR3 has 14 amino acids. Germline CDR1 LGHDT, CDR2 YNNKEL (reference sequence). The V end lost 4 bases, the J end lost 5 bases, and 14 bases lay between the germline ends. CDR3 sequence: CASSLGQARETQYF. The CDR3 nucleotides read TGTGCCAGCAGCCTTGGACAAGCTCGGGAGACCCAGTACTTC.

The chain uses TRBV5-6 and TRBJ2-7; 7 positions match TRBD2. The trim removed 6 bases at V and 2 bases at J, leaving 11 bases unmatched. The CDR3 spans 15 residues. From germline, CDR1 is SGHDT and CDR2 YYEEEE. CDR3 sequence reads: CASNPREGGAYEQYF. CDR3 nucleotide sequence: TGTGCCAGCAACCCGCGAGAGGGAGGGGCCTACGAGCAGTACTTC. The full variable domain, rest sourced from reference TRBV5-6 and TRBJ2-7, is DAGVTQSPTHLIKTRGQQVTLRCSPKSGHDTVSWYQQALGQGPQFIFQYYEEEERQRGNFPDRFSGHQFPNYSSELNVNALLLGDSALYLCASNPREGGAYEQYFGPGTRLTVT.

V gene TRBV11-2 combines with J gene TRBJ2-7; TRBD1 aligns across 7 bases. The V gene end was trimmed by 5 bases and the J gene end by 6 bases; junction bases not matched to a gene: 10. CDR3 length: 14 residues. The germline CDR1 and CDR2 sequences are SGHAT and FQNNGV. The CDR3, as DNA: TGTGCCAGCAGCCCTTCGACAGGGAGCGTCGAGCAGTACTTC. This sequence encodes CASSPSTGSVEQYF.

This chain joins TRBV2 and TRBJ2-1; D remains ambiguous. CDR1 and CDR2 (germline): SNHLY, FYNNEI. The CDR3 has 12 residues. Trimming pared 7 bases from V and 10 bases from J, leaving 14 bases between. The DNA of the CDR3 is TGTGCCAGCACCTTACTACCGGCGGAGCAGTTCTTC. Its translation is CASTLLPAEQFF.

This sequence joins TRBV21-1 and TRBJ1-3; the table gives TRBD1 as D, unverified against the DNA. TRBV21-1 counts as a pseudogene. The CDR3 is 17 residues long. The CDR3 coding sequence is TGTGCCAGCAGCAACCTCGGGACAGCTGGCTCTGGAAACACCATATATTTT. This codes for CASSNLGTAGSGNTIYF.

The chain recombines TRBV29-1 with TRBJ2-4, with a tentative D call TRBD2 (6 bases). The CDR3 contains 14 residues. V was trimmed by 0 bases and J by 6 bases, leaving 12 bases between them. Germline-derived CDR1 and CDR2 are SQVTM and ANQGSEA. CDR3 loop: CSVEDLGGRNIQYF. In nucleotides, the CDR3 is TGCAGCGTTGAAGATCTTGGGGGGAGAAACATTCAGTACTTC. Full variable domain (outside the CDR3, taken from reference TRBV29-1 and TRBJ2-4): SAVISQKPSRDICQRGTSLTIQCQVDSQVTMMFWYRQQPGQSLTLIATANQGSEATYESGFVIDKFPISRPNLTFSTLTVSNMSPEDSSIYLCSVEDLGGRNIQYFGAGTRLSVL.

This chain joins TRBV6-5 and TRBJ2-3, with 7 bases aligning to TRBD1. The CDR3 contains 14 residues. Germline CDR1 reads MNHEY; CDR2 reads SVGAGI. V lost 5 bases to trimming and J lost 4 bases; unmatched junction nucleotides: 6. The CDR3 region is CASSRQGRADTQYF. The CDR3 nucleotides are TGTGCCAGCAGTAGACAGGGTAGAGCAGATACGCAGTATTTT.

The gene calls are TRBV11-2 and TRBJ2-5; D unclear. Germline V gives CDR1 SGHAT, CDR2 FQNNGV. CDR3 length: 14 residues. Trimming removed 3 bases at V and 4 bases at J, with 12 bases between. The CDR3, as DNA: TGTGCCAGCAGCTTTCTAGAAGTCATAGAGACCCAGTACTTC. It yields the protein CASSFLEVIETQYF.

The chain recombines TRBV29-1 with TRBJ1-6, with D uncertain. CDR3 length: 15 residues. The germline gives CDR1 SQVTM, CDR2 ANQGSEA. The V and J ends lost 7 bases and 0 bases respectively, with 13 bases between them. CDR3 residues: CSGKQNLSYNSPLHF. CDR3 nucleotides: TGCAGCGGTAAACAGAACCTCTCCTATAATTCACCCCTCCACTTT. Full variable domain (outside the CDR3, taken from reference TRBV29-1 and TRBJ1-6): SAVISQKPSRDICQRGTSLTIQCQVDSQVTMMFWYRQQPGQSLTLIATANQGSEATYESGFVIDKFPISRPNLTFSTLTVSNMSPEDSSIYLCSGKQNLSYNSPLHFGNGTRLTVT.

The rearrangement uses TRBV6-6 and TRBJ1-4; 10 nucleotides align to TRBD1. Germline lookup yields CDR1 MNHNY and CDR2 SVGAGI (reference sequence). Trimming cost V 5 bases and J 8 bases; bases outside gene matches: 14. The CDR3 consists of 17 residues. The CDR3 loop is CASSLAGQGRFREKLFF. The CDR3 nucleotides read TGTGCCAGCAGTCTCGCGGGACAGGGGAGGTTTAGGGAAAAACTGTTTTTT.

The rearrangement uses TRBV18 and TRBJ1-4; D not certain. The germline V gene encodes CDR1 KGHSH and CDR2 LQKENI. Between the trimmed V and J ends, which lost 3 bases and 8 bases, there was a span of 7 bases. The CDR3 consists of 12 residues. CDR3 nucleotides: TGTGCCAGCTCACCCTCTAGAGAAAAACTGTTTTTT. Translating gives CASSPSREKLFF.

V gene TRBV9 combines with J gene TRBJ1-2; D is uncertain. The V gene lost 4 bases and the J gene lost 7 bases, with 23 bases spanning the gap. The germline V gene has CDR1 SGDLS and CDR2 YYNGEE. The CDR3 totals 16 residues. In DNA form, the CDR3 reads TGTGCCAGCAGCCCACTCCCGGGAGGGTCCGGCTCTGGCTACACCTTC. Translation gives CASSPLPGGSGSGYTF.

The V and J genes are TRBV3-1 (or the pseudogene TRBV3-2) and TRBJ2-7; TRBD2 is a possible D gene (5 bases). The V end lost 6 bases, the J end lost 0 bases, and 12 bases lay between the germline ends. Germline-derived CDR1 and CDR2 are LGHDT and YNNKEL (reference sequence). CDR3 length: 14 residues. For the CDR3, the DNA is TGTGCCAGCAGTGACCTCGGGGACTCCTACGAGCAGTACTTC. Its protein is CASSDLGDSYEQYF.